The 14 T cell receptor beta chains listed next were all sequenced from one sample in a study of shared clonotypes between healthy human individuals. Data came from immunoSEQ multiplex PCR; TCRdb stores just in-frame clones and leaves some out. The table shows 450,000 to 650,000 clones, with roughly 72% occurring only once. The sequenced sample consisted of PBMCs. These receptors all come from a middle-aged woman in good health. Some clones in this sample may be carry-over from other donors' samples.

The chain is built from TRBV7-8 and TRBJ1-3, with D possibly TRBD1 on 6 matching bases. The germline V and J ends were trimmed by 1 base and 4 bases, with 14 bases remaining between them. Germline V gene sequence: CDR1 SGHVS, CDR2 FQNEAQ. The CDR3 spans 16 residues. CDR3 amino acids: CASSLGRGLFGNTIYF. The CDR3 DNA follows: TGTGCCAGCAGCTTAGGCAGGGGCTTGTTCGGAAACACCATATATTTT.

This rearrangement joins TRBV5-1 to TRBJ2-3, with 10 positions matching TRBD2. The CDR3 extends over 15 amino acids. Germline V gives CDR1 SGHRS, CDR2 YFSETQ. Trimming took 4 bases from V and 5 from J; bases not matched to a gene: 7. The CDR3 region is CASSPGTSALDTQYF. The CDR3 DNA follows: TGCGCCAGCAGCCCCGGGACTAGCGCGCTAGATACGCAGTATTTT.

The chain employs TRBV2 and TRBJ2-1; 7 bases match TRBD2. Germline V gene data show CDR1 as SNHLY and CDR2 as FYNNEI. V dropped 7 bases and J dropped 7; count of bases not matched to a gene: 13. The CDR3 loop spans 15 amino acids. The DNA for the CDR3 is TGTGCCAGCACCGAAGGCGGGAGAGGTTGGAATGAGCAGTTCTTC. Translating it yields CASTEGGRGWNEQFF.

The V call is TRBV6-5, the J call TRBJ1-1, with D possibly matching TRBD1 (6 bases). Germline lookup yields CDR1 MNHEY and CDR2 SVGAGI. V shed 4 bases and J shed 4 bases, with 13 bases lying between them. The CDR3 extends over 14 amino acids. The CDR3 spells CASSSITGTTEAFF. As DNA, the CDR3 is TGTGCCAGCAGTTCTATCACAGGGACCACTGAAGCTTTCTTT.

The rearrangement uses TRBV5-1 and TRBJ1-5; unclear D gene. The CDR3 is made up of 14 amino acids. The V gene lost 4 bases and the J gene lost 2 bases, with 10 bases spanning the gap. CDR1 is SGHRS, CDR2 YFSETQ, per germline. CDR3 sequence reads: CASSASGGNQPQHF. The CDR3 DNA follows: TGCGCCAGCAGCGCCTCCGGGGGCAATCAGCCCCAGCATTTT.

The rearrangement uses TRBV6-4 and TRBJ2-1, with 13 bases aligning to TRBD2. Germline V gene data show CDR1 as MRHNA and CDR2 as SNTAGT. The length of the CDR3 is 18 residues. With 2 bases clipped from V and 15 bases from J, the junction kept 19 bases outside the gene matches. For the CDR3, the DNA is TGTGCCAGCAGTGACGGACTGACCATCCGGGGACTAGCGGGAAGTAGGTTCTTC. Translating it yields CASSDGLTIRGLAGSRFF.

Of note for this clone: This could be a read error, since a much larger clone is one nucleotide away. The gene calls are TRBV28 and TRBJ1-1, with 7 bases fitting TRBD1. The CDR3 has 15 residues. Germline V gives CDR1 MDHEN, CDR2 SYDVKM. The ends lost 3 bases at V and 0 bases at J; junction bases unmatched: 4. Here the CDR3 reads CASSLAQGLNTEAFF. The CDR3 DNA follows: TGTGCCAGCAGTTTGGCACAGGGGCTGAACACTGAAGCTTTCTTT.

The V and J genes are TRBV5-5 and TRBJ1-1; no reliable D call. CDR1 is SGHKS and CDR2 is YYEKEE in the germline V gene (reference sequence). The CDR3 consists of 13 residues. Deletions cut 2 bases from V and 3 bases from J, with 8 bases between. CDR3 protein: CASSLSRYTEAFF. The CDR3 DNA sequence: TGTGCCAGCAGCTTATCACGGTACACTGAAGCTTTCTTT.

In its sample, this clone was seen once. This chain uses TRBV29-1 with TRBJ1-1; no clear D gene. Germline assignment: CDR1 SQVTM and CDR2 ANQGSEA. Trimming left V 7 bases short and J 6 bases short, with 15 bases between. The CDR3 length is 12 residues. This chain's CDR3 is CSATLMRAEAFF. DNA of the CDR3: TGCAGCGCTACCCTGATGCGGGCTGAAGCTTTCTTT. The full variable domain, in which reference TRBV29-1 and TRBJ1-1 provide the parts outside the CDR3, is SAVISQKPSRDICQRGTSLTIQCQVDSQVTMMFWYRQQPGQSLTLIATANQGSEATYESGFVIDKFPISRPNLTFSTLTVSNMSPEDSSIYLCSATLMRAEAFFGQGTRLTVV.

The genes are TRBV6-6 and TRBJ1-4, with TRBD1 matching 8 bases. CDR1 is MNHNY, CDR2 SVGAGI, per germline (reference sequence). The CDR3 is 14 amino acids. Losses at the gene ends were 6 bases for V and 6 bases for J; bases not matched to a gene: 6. The CDR3 loop is CASSLQGADEKLFF. CDR3 coding DNA: TGTGCCAGCAGCCTCCAGGGGGCTGATGAAAAACTGTTTTTT.

The rearrangement links TRBV7-9 to TRBJ1-1, with D possibly TRBD1 on 6 matching bases. Trimming pared 0 bases from V and 1 base from J, leaving 9 bases between. This CDR3 has 15 residues. Germline CDR1 SEHNR, CDR2 FQNEAQ (reference sequence). The CDR3 loop is CASSLAGAPNTEAFF. For the CDR3, the DNA is TGTGCCAGCAGCTTAGCGGGGGCCCCGAACACTGAAGCTTTCTTT.

The chain is built from TRBV7-6 and TRBJ2-2; D uncertain. Germline loops: CDR1 SGHVS, CDR2 FNYEAQ. This CDR3 spans 12 amino acids. Deletions cut 3 bases from V and 8 bases from J, with 7 bases between. The CDR3 reads CASSFAEGELFF. CDR3 DNA sequence: TGTGCCAGCAGCTTCGCTGAGGGGGAGCTGTTTTTT.

The genes are TRBV5-1 and TRBJ1-5; 8 nucleotides align to TRBD1. V lost 1 base and J lost 7; bases outside the gene matches: 7. Germline CDR1 is SGHRS and CDR2 is YFSETQ. CDR3 size: 15 residues. The chain's CDR3 is CASSLIPGGEQPQHF. The CDR3 bases are TGCGCCAGCAGCTTGATTCCAGGGGGCGAACAGCCCCAGCATTTT.

The CDR3 sequence: CASSWGQETQYF. Written as DNA, the CDR3 is TGTGCCAGCAGCTGGGGACAAGAGACCCAGTACTTC. V usage is TRBV5-8 and J usage is TRBJ2-5; D remains ambiguous. Germline lookup yields CDR1 SGHTS and CDR2 YDEGEE. Trimming took 3 bases from V and 2 from J, leaving 5 bases between them. The CDR3 is made up of 12 amino acids. The full variable domain, rest sourced from reference TRBV5-8 and TRBJ2-5, is EAGVTQSPTHLIKTRGQQATLRCSPISGHTSVYWYQQALGLGLQFLLWYDEGEERNRGNFPPRFSGRQFPNYSSELNVNALELEDSALYLCASSWGQETQYFGPGTRLLVL.